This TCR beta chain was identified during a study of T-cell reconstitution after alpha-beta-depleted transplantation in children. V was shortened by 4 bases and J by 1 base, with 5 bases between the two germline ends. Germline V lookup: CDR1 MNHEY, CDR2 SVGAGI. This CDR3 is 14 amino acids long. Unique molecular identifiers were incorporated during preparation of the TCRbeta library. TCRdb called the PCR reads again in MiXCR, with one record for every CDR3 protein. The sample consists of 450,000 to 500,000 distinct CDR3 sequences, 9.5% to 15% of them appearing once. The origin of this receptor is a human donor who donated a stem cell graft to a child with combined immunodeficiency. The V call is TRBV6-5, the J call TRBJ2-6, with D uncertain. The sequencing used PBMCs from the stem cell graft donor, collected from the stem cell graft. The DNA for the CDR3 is TGTGCCAGCAGTTTCCGATCTGGGGCCAACGTCCTGACTTTC. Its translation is CASSFRSGANVLTF.